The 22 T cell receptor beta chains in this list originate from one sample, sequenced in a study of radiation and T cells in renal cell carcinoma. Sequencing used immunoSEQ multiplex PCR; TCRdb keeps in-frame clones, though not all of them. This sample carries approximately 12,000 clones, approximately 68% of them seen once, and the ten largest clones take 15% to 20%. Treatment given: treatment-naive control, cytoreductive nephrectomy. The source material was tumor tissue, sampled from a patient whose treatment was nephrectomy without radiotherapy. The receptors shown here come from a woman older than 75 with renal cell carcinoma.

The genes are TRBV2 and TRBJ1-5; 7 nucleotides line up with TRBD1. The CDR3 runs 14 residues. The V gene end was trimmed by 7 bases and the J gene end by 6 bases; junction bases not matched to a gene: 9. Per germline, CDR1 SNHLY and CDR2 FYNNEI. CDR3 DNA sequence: TGTGCCAGCAATATCAGGGGGTTCGGTCAGCCCCAGCATTTT. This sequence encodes CASNIRGFGQPQHF.

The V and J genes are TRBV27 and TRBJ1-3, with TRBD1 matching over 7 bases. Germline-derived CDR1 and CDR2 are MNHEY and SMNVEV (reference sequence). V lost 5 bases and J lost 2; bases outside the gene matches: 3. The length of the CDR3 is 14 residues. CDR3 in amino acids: CASSLRGAGNTIYF. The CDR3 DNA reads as TGTGCCAGCAGTCTCAGGGGGGCTGGAAACACCATATATTTT.

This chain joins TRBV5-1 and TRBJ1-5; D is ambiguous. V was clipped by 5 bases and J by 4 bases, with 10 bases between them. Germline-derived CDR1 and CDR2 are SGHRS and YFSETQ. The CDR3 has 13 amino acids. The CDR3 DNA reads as TGCGCCAGCAGTACGGCCCAAAATCAGCCCCAGCATTTT. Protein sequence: CASSTAQNQPQHF.

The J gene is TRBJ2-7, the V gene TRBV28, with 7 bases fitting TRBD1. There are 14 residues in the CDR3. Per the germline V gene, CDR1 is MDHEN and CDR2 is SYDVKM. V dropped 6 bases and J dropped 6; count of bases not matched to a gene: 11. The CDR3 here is CASSLPTGRGEQYV. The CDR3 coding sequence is TGTGCCAGCAGCCTGCCGACAGGGCGAGGCGAGCAGTACGTC.

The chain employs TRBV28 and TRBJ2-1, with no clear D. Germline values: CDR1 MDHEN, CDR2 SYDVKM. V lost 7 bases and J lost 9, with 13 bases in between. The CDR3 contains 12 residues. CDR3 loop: CASKRVAAEQFF. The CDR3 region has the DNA TGTGCCAGCAAAAGGGTAGCCGCTGAGCAGTTCTTC.

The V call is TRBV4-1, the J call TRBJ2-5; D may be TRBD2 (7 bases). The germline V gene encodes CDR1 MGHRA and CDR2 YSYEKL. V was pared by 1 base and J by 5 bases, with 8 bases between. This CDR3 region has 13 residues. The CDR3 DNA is TGCGCCAGCAGCCAAGGGGGGGGCGAGACCCAGTACTTC. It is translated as CASSQGGGETQYF.

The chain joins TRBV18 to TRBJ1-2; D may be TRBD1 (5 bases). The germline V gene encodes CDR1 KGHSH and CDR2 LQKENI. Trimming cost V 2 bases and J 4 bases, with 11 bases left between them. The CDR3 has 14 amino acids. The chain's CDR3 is CASSPRGSGYGYTF. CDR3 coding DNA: TGTGCCAGCTCACCAAGGGGAAGTGGCTATGGCTACACCTTC.

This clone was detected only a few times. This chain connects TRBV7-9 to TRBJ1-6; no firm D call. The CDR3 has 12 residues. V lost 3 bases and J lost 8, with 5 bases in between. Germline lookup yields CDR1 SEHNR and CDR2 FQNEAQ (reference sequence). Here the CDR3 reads CASSFGDSPLHF. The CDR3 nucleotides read TGTGCCAGCAGCTTTGGGGATTCACCCCTCCACTTT.

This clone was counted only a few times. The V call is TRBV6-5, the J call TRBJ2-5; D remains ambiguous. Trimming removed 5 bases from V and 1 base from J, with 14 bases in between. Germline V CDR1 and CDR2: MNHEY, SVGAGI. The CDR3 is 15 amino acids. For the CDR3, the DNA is TGTGCCAGCAGTGCAATACCGGGCCTCCAAGAGACCCAGTACTTC. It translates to CASSAIPGLQETQYF.

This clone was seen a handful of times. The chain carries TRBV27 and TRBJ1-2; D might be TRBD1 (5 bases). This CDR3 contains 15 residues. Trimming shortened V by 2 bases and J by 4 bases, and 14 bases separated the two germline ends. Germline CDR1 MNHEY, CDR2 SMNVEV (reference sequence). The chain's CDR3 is CASSLAAGGTYGYTF. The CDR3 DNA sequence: TGTGCCAGCAGTTTAGCGGCCGGGGGGACCTATGGCTACACCTTC.

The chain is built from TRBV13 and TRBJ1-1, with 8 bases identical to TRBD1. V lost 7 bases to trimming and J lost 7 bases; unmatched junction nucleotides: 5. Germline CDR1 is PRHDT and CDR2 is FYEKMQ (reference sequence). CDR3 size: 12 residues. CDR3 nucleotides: TGTGCCAGCACCGGACAGGGCTATGAAGCTTTCTTT. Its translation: CASTGQGYEAFF.

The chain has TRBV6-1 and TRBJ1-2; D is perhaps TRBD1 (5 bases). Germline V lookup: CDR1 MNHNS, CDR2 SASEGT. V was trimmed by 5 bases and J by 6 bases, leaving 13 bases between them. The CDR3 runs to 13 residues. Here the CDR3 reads CASSLQGGDGYTF. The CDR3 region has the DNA TGTGCCAGCAGTCTGCAGGGTGGGGATGGCTACACCTTC.

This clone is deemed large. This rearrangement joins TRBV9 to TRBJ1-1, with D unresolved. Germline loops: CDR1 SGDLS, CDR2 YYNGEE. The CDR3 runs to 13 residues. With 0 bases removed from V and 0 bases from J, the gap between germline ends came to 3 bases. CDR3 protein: CASSVGMNTEAFF. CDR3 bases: TGTGCCAGCAGCGTAGGAATGAACACTGAAGCTTTCTTT.

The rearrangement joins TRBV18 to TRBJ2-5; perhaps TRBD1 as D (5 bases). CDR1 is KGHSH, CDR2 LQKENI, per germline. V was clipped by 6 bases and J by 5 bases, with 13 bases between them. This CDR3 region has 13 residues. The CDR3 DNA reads TGTGCCAGCTCCCCCTCAGGGATGGAGACCCAGTACTTC. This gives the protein CASSPSGMETQYF.

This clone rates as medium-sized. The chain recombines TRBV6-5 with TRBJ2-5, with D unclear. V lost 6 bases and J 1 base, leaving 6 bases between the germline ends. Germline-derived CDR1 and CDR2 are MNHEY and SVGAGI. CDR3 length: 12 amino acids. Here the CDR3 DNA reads TGTGCCAGCAGGGCCCTCCAAGAGACCCAGTACTTC. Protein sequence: CASRALQETQYF.

Here the CDR3 DNA reads TGTGCCAGCAGCGGAGACAGGGGCTATGGCTACACCTTC. Protein: CASSGDRGYGYTF. This rearrangement joins TRBV5-6 to TRBJ1-2; 8 nucleotides match TRBD1. The germline V gene has CDR1 SGHDT and CDR2 YYEEEE. Trimming at V came to 4 bases and at J to 4 bases, leaving 3 bases not matched to a gene. The CDR3 contains 13 residues.

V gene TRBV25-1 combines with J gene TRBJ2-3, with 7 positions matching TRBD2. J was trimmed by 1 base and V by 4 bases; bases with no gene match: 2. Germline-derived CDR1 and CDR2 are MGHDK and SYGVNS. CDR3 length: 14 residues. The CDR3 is CASSVRGGTDTQYF. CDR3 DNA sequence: TGTGCCAGCAGTGTACGGGGGGGCACAGATACGCAGTATTTT.

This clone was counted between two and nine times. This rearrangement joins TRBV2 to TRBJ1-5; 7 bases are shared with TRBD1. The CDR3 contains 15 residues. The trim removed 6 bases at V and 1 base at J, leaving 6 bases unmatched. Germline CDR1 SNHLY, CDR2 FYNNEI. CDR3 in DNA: TGTGCCAGCAGAGAACAGGGGCAGAGCAATCAGCCCCAGCATTTT. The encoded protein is CASREQGQSNQPQHF.

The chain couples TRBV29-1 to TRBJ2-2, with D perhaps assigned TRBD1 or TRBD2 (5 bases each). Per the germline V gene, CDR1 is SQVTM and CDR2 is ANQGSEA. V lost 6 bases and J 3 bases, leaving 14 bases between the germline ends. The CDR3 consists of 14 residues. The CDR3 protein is CSVSRDAYTGELFF. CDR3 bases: TGCAGCGTCTCCAGGGACGCATACACCGGGGAGCTGTTTTTT.

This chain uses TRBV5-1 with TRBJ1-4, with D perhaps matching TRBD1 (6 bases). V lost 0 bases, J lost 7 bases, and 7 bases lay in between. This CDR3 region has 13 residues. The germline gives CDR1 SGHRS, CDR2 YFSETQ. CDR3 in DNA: TGCGCCAGCAGCTTGGGACAGGCTGAAAAACTGTTTTTT. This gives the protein CASSLGQAEKLFF.

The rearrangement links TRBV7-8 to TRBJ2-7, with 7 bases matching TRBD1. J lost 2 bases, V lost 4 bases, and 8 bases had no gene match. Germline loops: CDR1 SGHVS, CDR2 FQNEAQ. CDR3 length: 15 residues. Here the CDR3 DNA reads TGTGCCAGCAGCTCAGAGACAGGGCGCACCTACGAGCAGTACTTC. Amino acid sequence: CASSSETGRTYEQYF.

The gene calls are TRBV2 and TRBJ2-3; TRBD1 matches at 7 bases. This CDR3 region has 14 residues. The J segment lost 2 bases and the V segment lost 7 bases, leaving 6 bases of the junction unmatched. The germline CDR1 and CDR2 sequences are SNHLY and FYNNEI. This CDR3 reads CASTEQGHTDTQYF. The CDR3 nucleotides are TGTGCCAGCACGGAACAGGGGCACACAGATACGCAGTATTTT.